This TCR beta chain was identified during a study of cytomegalovirus exposure and HLA in healthy donors. This CDR3 spans 14 amino acids. V was pared by 8 bases and J by 2 bases, with 9 bases of the junction left unmatched. The V gene's germline CDR1 is MGHDK and CDR2 SYGVNS. As regards this clone: The antigen remains unidentified.

The PCR was carried out with 60 Vbeta primers and 13 Jbeta primers. Clones were sequenced by immunoSEQ multiplex PCR, and TCRdb holds only the in-frame ones, with some missing. This table has around 300,000 clones, roughly 70% appearing once. Study-wide points: The HLA-A and HLA-B alleles of most subjects were reportedly predicted accurately from TCR beta sequences. Data from an earlier analysis indicated that most TCR beta V segments were productive either about 87% or about 30% of the time.

Sample: PBMCs. The clonotype comes from a female donor in good health and CMV-seronegative. This chain joins TRBV25-1 and TRBJ2-7; 7 nucleotides match TRBD1. The CDR3 spells CASASPGQTYEQYF. The CDR3 coding sequence is TGTGCCAGCGCATCCCCGGGACAGACCTACGAGCAGTACTTC.